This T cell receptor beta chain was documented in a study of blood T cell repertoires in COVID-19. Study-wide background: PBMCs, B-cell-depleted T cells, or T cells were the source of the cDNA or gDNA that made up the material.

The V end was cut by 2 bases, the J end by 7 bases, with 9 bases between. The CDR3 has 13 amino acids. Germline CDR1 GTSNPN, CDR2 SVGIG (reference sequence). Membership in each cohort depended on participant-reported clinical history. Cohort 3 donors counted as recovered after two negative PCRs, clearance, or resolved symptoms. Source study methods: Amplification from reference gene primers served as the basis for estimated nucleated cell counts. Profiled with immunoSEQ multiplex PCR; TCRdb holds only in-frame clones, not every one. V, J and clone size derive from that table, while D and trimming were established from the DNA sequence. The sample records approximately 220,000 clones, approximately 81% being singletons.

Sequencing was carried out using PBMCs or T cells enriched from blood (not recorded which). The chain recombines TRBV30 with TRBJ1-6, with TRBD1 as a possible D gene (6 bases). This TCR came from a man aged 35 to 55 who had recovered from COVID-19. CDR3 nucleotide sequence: TGTGCCTGGAGTCTTGGACAGAATTCACCCCTCCACTTT. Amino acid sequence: CAWSLGQNSPLHF.